The rows below give T cell receptor beta chains drawn from one sample of a study of blood T cell repertoires in COVID-19. Data came from immunoSEQ multiplex PCR; TCRdb stores just in-frame clones and leaves some out. The repertoire holds about 210,000 clones, approximately 86% seen once, with 1.5% in the top ten. Sequencing was carried out using peripheral blood. The receptors derive from a man aged 18 to 29 with active or convalescent COVID-19. The CDR3 runs from the conserved cysteine through the conserved F or W.

>TRBV7-8
CASSVRDRKETQYF
>TRBV30
CAWTEGGAGELFF
>TRBV4-1
CASSQDSRGFYSGNTIYF
>TRBV28
CASRPPLSGDYGYTF
>TRBV6-5
CASSYRDNQPQHF
>TRBV19
CASSIRSGANTGELFF
>TRBV5-6
CASRLTRQGQYQETQYF
>TRBV7-3
CASSLGQGTDTQYF
>TRBV19
CATQKRSSTNEKLFF
>TRBV3-1/TRBV3-2
CASSQGRAYNEQFF
>TRBV27
CASSLSIGTSGYSYEQYF
>TRBV19
CASSIQAGGARGNEQFF
>TRBV28
CASSPPGSARYEQYF